The 30 T cell receptor beta chains below were found in one sample sequenced in a study of identical twins. TCRdb reprocessed the 5' RACE reads via MiXCR and lists one record per CDR3 protein. The sample includes 420,000 or so distinct CDR3 sequences, around 20% seen only once; the top ten take less than 15%. Specimen: naive T cells sorted from blood. These receptor sequences come from a man between 50 and 59 years old in good health.

The rearrangement links TRBV5-5 to TRBJ2-7; no definite D call. The CDR3 covers 15 residues. Trimming stripped 4 bases from V and 2 bases from J, with 16 bases between. Germline CDR1 is SGHKS and CDR2 is YYEKEE (reference sequence). The CDR3 spells CASSLVSGTAYEQYF. The CDR3 DNA follows: TGTGCCAGCAGCCTGGTGAGTGGAACGGCCTACGAGCAGTACTTC. Filled out from reference TRBV5-5 and TRBJ2-7, the complete variable domain reads DAGVTQSPTHLIKTRGQQVTLRCSPISGHKSVSWYQQVLGQGPQFIFQYYEKEERGRGNFPDRFSARQFPNYSSELNVNALLLGDSALYLCASSLVSGTAYEQYFGPGTRLTVT.

This clonotype was counted ten times or more. The chain recombines TRBV5-6 with TRBJ2-5; 7 bases agree with TRBD2. After removal of 4 bases from V and 7 bases from J, the junction contained 10 bases not matched to a gene. Germline CDR1 and CDR2: SGHDT and YYEEEE. This CDR3 spans 14 amino acids. The CDR3 DNA sequence: TGTGCCAGCAGCCCCCGCGGGGAGGGCAGGACCCAGTACTTC. This gives the protein CASSPRGEGRTQYF.

This clonotype was observed many times. The chain links TRBV6-6 to TRBJ2-2; D gene uncertain. V gave up 6 bases and J gave up 5 bases, with 7 bases separating them. This CDR3 spans 12 amino acids. From germline, CDR1 is MNHNY and CDR2 SVGAGI (reference sequence). The CDR3 sequence is CASRDLTGELFF. The CDR3, as DNA: TGTGCCAGCAGGGACCTAACCGGGGAGCTGTTTTTT.

This clonotype was recorded at least ten times. This chain joins TRBV4-3 and TRBJ2-5; 7 bases line up with TRBD1. Germline V CDR1 and CDR2: LGHNA, YSLEER. This CDR3 has 15 residues. V dropped 2 bases and J dropped 2; count of bases not matched to a gene: 5. The chain's CDR3 is CASSQQRDRQETQYF. CDR3 in DNA: TGCGCCAGCAGCCAACAAAGGGACAGACAAGAGACCCAGTACTTC.

There are a few counts of this clonotype. This chain links TRBV12-3 or TRBV12-4 with TRBJ1-6; TRBD1 matches at 7 bases. This CDR3 has 14 residues. After removal of 4 bases from V and 7 bases from J, the junction contained 4 bases not matched to a gene. The CDR3 protein is CASSSPDRNSPLHF. CDR3 bases: TGTGCCAGCAGTTCCCCGGACAGGAATTCACCCCTCCACTTT.

This clonotype turned up a few times. The rearrangement joins TRBV20-1 to TRBJ1-5; D gene ambiguous. The CDR3 covers 13 residues. Trimming removed 5 bases at V and 6 bases at J, with 14 bases between. CDR1 and CDR2 from the germline V gene are DFQATT and SNEGSKA (reference sequence). The CDR3 is CSAGKSGVQPQHF. CDR3 DNA: TGCAGTGCTGGGAAATCGGGCGTTCAGCCCCAGCATTTT.

The J gene is TRBJ2-7, the V gene TRBV6-1, with TRBD2 matching over 8 bases. The CDR3 contains 14 residues. Germline trimming cut 6 bases from V and 2 bases from J; bases unmatched to any gene: 6. Per germline, CDR1 MNHNS and CDR2 SASEGT. The CDR3 protein is CASSHSGTPYEQYF. The CDR3 DNA reads TGTGCCAGCAGCCATAGCGGGACCCCCTACGAGCAGTACTTC.

This clonotype came up many times. The V and J genes are TRBV20-1 and TRBJ2-3, with 10 bases that match TRBD2. The CDR3 loop spans 14 amino acids. In germline, CDR1 is DFQATT, CDR2 SNEGSKA (reference sequence). With 5 bases clipped from V and 8 bases from J, the junction kept 10 bases outside the gene matches. The CDR3 region is CSAGSGGTPGTQYF. In DNA form, the CDR3 reads TGCAGTGCTGGTAGCGGGGGGACCCCGGGTACGCAGTATTTT.

This clonotype appeared many times. The chain recombines TRBV12-3 or TRBV12-4 with TRBJ1-5; 7 bases agree with TRBD1. CDR3 length: 15 residues. V shed 3 bases and J 2 bases; nucleotides not matched to a gene: 4. CDR3 in amino acids: CASSLGQGGNQPQHF. CDR3 in DNA: TGTGCCAGCAGTTTGGGGCAGGGGGGCAATCAGCCCCAGCATTTT.

This chain links TRBV12-3 or TRBV12-4 with TRBJ1-2; 9 bases align to TRBD1. J gave up 7 bases and V 3 bases, and 9 bases lay outside the gene matches. The length of the CDR3 is 15 residues. The CDR3 loop is CASSFMDRGVGGYTF. CDR3 coding DNA: TGTGCCAGCAGTTTCATGGACAGGGGAGTCGGTGGCTACACCTTC.

DNA of the CDR3: TGTGCCAGCAGCTTAATCGGGACTAGCGTACACAATGAGCAGTTCTTC. Protein sequence: CASSLIGTSVHNEQFF. The chain links TRBV7-8 to TRBJ2-1, with 10 bases matching TRBD2. V was pared by 2 bases and J by 5 bases, with 6 bases of the junction left unmatched. CDR1 is SGHVS and CDR2 is FQNEAQ in the germline V gene. The CDR3 sequence is 16 residues long. The full variable domain, with the rest looked up from reference TRBV7-8 and TRBJ2-1, is GAGVSQSPRYKVAKRGQDVALRCDPISGHVSLFWYQQALGQGPEFLTYFQNEAQLDKSGLPSDRFFAERPEGSVSTLKIQRTQQEDSAVYLCASSLIGTSVHNEQFFGPGTRLTVL.

The chain is built from TRBV6-5 and TRBJ2-3; D is unclear. Trimming pared 0 bases from V and 7 bases from J, leaving 11 bases between. Germline V lookup: CDR1 MNHEY, CDR2 SVGAGI. The CDR3 extends over 14 amino acids. The CDR3 sequence is CASSYSVSVNTQYF. DNA of the CDR3: TGTGCCAGCAGTTACTCGGTTTCGGTGAATACGCAGTATTTT.

This clonotype was picked up many times. The chain uses TRBV5-1 and TRBJ1-5; D possibly corresponds to TRBD1 (5 bases). The CDR3 is made up of 13 amino acids. V lost 7 bases, J lost 1 base, and 9 bases lay in between. Looked up from germline, CDR1 is SGHRS and CDR2 is YFSETQ. The CDR3 nucleotides are TGCGCCAGCGAGGGGCCCAGCAATCAGCCCCAGCATTTT. Translated, it gives CASEGPSNQPQHF. The variable domain in full, with the rest retrieved from reference TRBV5-1 and TRBJ1-5, is KAGVTQTPRYLIKTRGQQVTLSCSPISGHRSVSWYQQTPGQGLQFLFEYFSETQRNKGNFPGRFSGRQFSNSRSEMNVSTLELGDSALYLCASEGPSNQPQHFGDGTRLSIL.

This chain links TRBV7-9 with TRBJ2-1; possible D gene TRBD2, 6 bases. This CDR3 spans 13 amino acids. The germline gives CDR1 SEHNR, CDR2 FQNEAQ (reference sequence). Trimming removed 4 bases from V and 15 bases from J, with 19 bases in between. The CDR3 nucleotides are TGTGCCAGCAGCTCTAGGGTCCGGGACTGGTTGTTCTTC. Translated, it gives CASSSRVRDWLFF.

This clonotype has just a few counts. This rearrangement joins TRBV25-1 to TRBJ1-5; D possibly corresponds to TRBD1 (5 bases). The CDR3 runs 13 residues. The germline V gene encodes CDR1 MGHDK and CDR2 SYGVNS. Trimming stripped 4 bases from V and 4 bases from J, with 8 bases between. CDR3 residues: CASSGPGNQPQHF. The CDR3 bases are TGTGCCAGCAGTGGGCCAGGGAATCAGCCCCAGCATTTT.

This clonotype has a handful of counts. The genes are TRBV10-3 and TRBJ2-3; a weak D match, TRBD1 (5 bases). This CDR3 has 16 residues. Germline V CDR1 and CDR2: ENHRY, SYGVKD. V was pared by 0 bases and J by 0 bases, with 10 bases between. The CDR3 DNA reads as TGTGCCATCAGTGAGTCGGCAGGGATGAGCACAGATACGCAGTATTTT. Amino acids: CAISESAGMSTDTQYF.

The rearrangement joins TRBV9 to TRBJ2-1; TRBD1 aligns across 7 bases. Germline V CDR1 and CDR2: SGDLS, YYNGEE. This CDR3 contains 14 residues. V was pared by 0 bases and J by 7 bases, with 4 bases of the junction left unmatched. The CDR3 DNA follows: TGTGCCAGCAGCGTAGGAGGGGGCCGGAATGAGCAGTTCTTC. Translation gives CASSVGGGRNEQFF.

Many counts were recorded for this clonotype. The rearrangement links TRBV4-2 to TRBJ2-7, with 11 bases matching TRBD2. J lost 3 bases, V lost 4 bases, and 8 bases had no gene match. Germline CDR1 reads LGHNA; CDR2 reads YNFKEQ. The CDR3 sequence is 16 residues long. The CDR3 DNA sequence: TGTGCCAGCAGCCCAGAGATAGGACTAGCGGGCTACGAGCAGTACTTC. Protein sequence: CASSPEIGLAGYEQYF.

Only a few counts were recorded for this clonotype. This CDR3 is CSARSGRAANEQFF. CDR3 coding DNA: TGCAGTGCTAGGAGTGGGAGGGCTGCCAATGAGCAGTTCTTC. The chain links TRBV20-1 to TRBJ2-1; 7 nucleotides line up with TRBD2. The CDR3 extends over 14 amino acids. The trim removed 3 bases at V and 6 bases at J, leaving 8 bases unmatched. Per germline, CDR1 DFQATT and CDR2 SNEGSKA (reference sequence).

This chain joins TRBV20-1 and TRBJ2-3, with 7 bases fitting TRBD1. Germline V lookup: CDR1 DFQATT, CDR2 SNEGSKA (reference sequence). Losses at the gene ends were 5 bases for V and 2 bases for J; bases not matched to a gene: 13. This CDR3 is built from 16 residues. CDR3 sequence reads: CSARRGTGVFTDTQYF. CDR3 nucleotides: TGCAGTGCTCGAAGAGGAACAGGGGTCTTCACAGATACGCAGTATTTT.

This clonotype has a count of ten or more. The chain carries TRBV14 and TRBJ1-3; D is perhaps TRBD1 (6 bases). Trimming shortened V by 5 bases and J by 8 bases, and 19 bases separated the two germline ends. Per germline, CDR1 SGHDN and CDR2 FVKESK. The CDR3 length is 15 residues. CDR3 residues: CASSNFHRDPDTIYF. As DNA, the CDR3 is TGTGCCAGCAGCAATTTCCACAGGGACCCCGACACCATATATTTT.

The rearrangement links TRBV12-3 or TRBV12-4 to TRBJ2-5; D is tentatively TRBD1 or TRBD2 (6 bases each). CDR3 length: 15 amino acids. The V end was cut by 6 bases, the J end by 5 bases, with 19 bases between. The CDR3 is CASSPTRGDGETQYF. CDR3 bases: TGTGCCAGCAGCCCGACGAGGGGGGACGGGGAGACCCAGTACTTC.

J is TRBJ2-1 and V is TRBV21-1; the table's D gene call, TRBD2, was not cross checked with the DNA. TRBV21-1 is recorded as a pseudogene. CDR3 length equals 15 residues. The CDR3 loop reads CASSKAEGGHNEQFF. The CDR3 nucleotides are TGTGCCAGCAGCAAAGCGGAGGGCGGCCACAATGAGCAGTTCTTC.

This clonotype was counted at least ten times. The gene calls are TRBV7-3 and TRBJ2-7; TRBD2 agrees at 13 bases. After removal of 5 bases from V and 5 bases from J, the junction contained 9 bases not matched to a gene. Germline V gene lookup returns CDR1 SGHTA and CDR2 FQGTGA. The CDR3 loop spans 16 amino acids. The CDR3 spells CASSPGTSGTLDEQYF. Here the CDR3 DNA reads TGTGCCAGCAGCCCAGGGACTAGCGGGACCCTTGACGAGCAGTACTTC. Supplemented by reference TRBV7-3 and TRBJ2-7, the full variable domain reads GAGVSQTPSNKVTEKGKYVELRCDPISGHTALYWYRQSLGQGPEFLIYFQGTGAADDSGLPNDRFFAVRPEGSVSTLKIQRTERGDSAVYLCASSPGTSGTLDEQYFGPGTRLTVT.

This clonotype came up many times. V usage is TRBV5-1 and J usage is TRBJ2-1; no definite D call. CDR3 size: 15 residues. The V gene's germline CDR1 is SGHRS and CDR2 YFSETQ. V dropped 0 bases and J dropped 0 bases, with 7 bases sitting between them. The CDR3 DNA is TGCGCCAGCAGCTTGGCGGATAGCTCCTACAATGAGCAGTTCTTC. It encodes CASSLADSSYNEQFF.

Details on this clonotype: A much larger clone sits a single nucleotide away, making a read error possible. V gene TRBV13 combines with J gene TRBJ2-7; 9 nucleotides agree with TRBD2. CDR1 and CDR2 from the germline V gene are PRHDT and FYEKMQ (reference sequence). The CDR3 has 15 residues. The CDR3 sequence: CASSMLSGSSYEQSF. CDR3 sequence (DNA): TGTGCCAGCAGCATGCTTAGCGGGAGCTCCTACGAGCAGTCCTTC.

This clonotype was counted a few times. J is TRBJ2-3 and V is TRBV20-1; D assignment may be TRBD1 or TRBD2 (5 bases each). The CDR3 has 15 amino acids. The germline V and J ends were trimmed by 5 bases and 1 base, with 16 bases remaining between them. The germline gives CDR1 DFQATT, CDR2 SNEGSKA (reference sequence). The chain's CDR3 is CSAGLRETGTDTQYF. CDR3 nucleotide sequence: TGCAGTGCTGGACTCAGGGAGACGGGCACAGATACGCAGTATTTT.

The chain links TRBV27 to TRBJ1-1; D may be TRBD1 (5 bases). Between the trimmed V and J ends, which lost 4 bases and 3 bases, there was a span of 15 bases. From germline, CDR1 is MNHEY and CDR2 SMNVEV (reference sequence). This CDR3 region has 15 residues. This CDR3 is CASSSKWRGDTEAFF. The CDR3 DNA sequence: TGTGCCAGCAGTTCCAAGTGGAGAGGGGACACTGAAGCTTTCTTT.

This sequence joins TRBV20-1 and TRBJ2-2, with TRBD1 as a possible D gene (6 bases). This CDR3 is built from 16 residues. The V and J ends lost 0 bases and 0 bases respectively, with 11 bases between them. From germline, CDR1 is DFQATT and CDR2 SNEGSKA (reference sequence). The DNA of the CDR3 is TGCAGTGCTAGAGATTGGGCAGGGGCGAACACCGGGGAGCTGTTTTTT. Amino acid sequence: CSARDWAGANTGELFF.

This clonotype has at least ten counts. The chain combines TRBV11-2 with TRBJ2-3; 8 bases match TRBD2. J lost 4 bases, V lost 4 bases, and 4 bases had no gene match. The CDR3 covers 14 residues. Germline assignment: CDR1 SGHAT and CDR2 FQNNGV. CDR3 region: CASSSGGGSDTQYF. In DNA, the CDR3 is TGTGCCAGCAGCTCCGGGGGGGGGTCAGATACGCAGTATTTT.